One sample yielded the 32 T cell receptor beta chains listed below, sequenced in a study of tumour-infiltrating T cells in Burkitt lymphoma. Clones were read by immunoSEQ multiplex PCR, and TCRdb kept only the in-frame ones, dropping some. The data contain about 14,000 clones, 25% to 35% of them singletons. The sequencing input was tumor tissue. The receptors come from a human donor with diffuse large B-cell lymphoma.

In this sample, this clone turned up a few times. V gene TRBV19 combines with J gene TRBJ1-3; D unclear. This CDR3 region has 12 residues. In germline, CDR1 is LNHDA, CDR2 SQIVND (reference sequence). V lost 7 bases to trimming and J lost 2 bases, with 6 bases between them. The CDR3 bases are TGTGCCAGTATAGGGCCTGGAAACACCATATATTTT. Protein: CASIGPGNTIYF.

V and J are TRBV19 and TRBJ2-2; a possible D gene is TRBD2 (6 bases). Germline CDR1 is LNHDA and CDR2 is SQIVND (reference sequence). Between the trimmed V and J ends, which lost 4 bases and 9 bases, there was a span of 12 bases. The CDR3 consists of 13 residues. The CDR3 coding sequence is TGTGCCAGTAGTACACGACTAGACCGGGAGCTGTTTTTT. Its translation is CASSTRLDRELFF.

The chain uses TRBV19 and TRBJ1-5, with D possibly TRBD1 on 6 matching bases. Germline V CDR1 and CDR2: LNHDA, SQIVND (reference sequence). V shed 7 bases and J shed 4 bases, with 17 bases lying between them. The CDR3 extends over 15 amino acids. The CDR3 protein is CASNTFVDRNQPQHF. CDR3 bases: TGTGCCAGTAACACATTCGTGGACAGAAATCAGCCCCAGCATTTT.

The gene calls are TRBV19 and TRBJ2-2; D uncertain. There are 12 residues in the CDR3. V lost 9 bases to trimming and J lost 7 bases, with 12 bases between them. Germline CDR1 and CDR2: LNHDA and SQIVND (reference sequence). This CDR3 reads CASSPLGGELFF. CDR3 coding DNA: TGTGCCAGCAGTCCCCTAGGCGGGGAGCTGTTTTTT.

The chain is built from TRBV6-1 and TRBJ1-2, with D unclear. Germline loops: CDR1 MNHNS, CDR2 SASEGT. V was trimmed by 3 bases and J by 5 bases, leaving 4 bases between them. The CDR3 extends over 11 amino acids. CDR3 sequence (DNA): TGTGCCAGCAGTGATAAGTATGGCTACACCTTC. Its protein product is CASSDKYGYTF.

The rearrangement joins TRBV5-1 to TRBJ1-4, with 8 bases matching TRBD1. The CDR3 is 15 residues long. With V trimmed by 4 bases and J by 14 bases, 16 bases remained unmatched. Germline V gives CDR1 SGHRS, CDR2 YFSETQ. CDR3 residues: CASSPSGQGGQELFF. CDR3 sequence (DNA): TGCGCCAGCAGCCCCTCCGGACAGGGAGGTCAAGAGCTGTTTTTT. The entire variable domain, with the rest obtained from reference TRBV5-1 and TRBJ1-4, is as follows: KAGVTQTPRYLIKTRGQQVTLSCSPISGHRSVSWYQQTPGQGLQFLFEYFSETQRNKGNFPGRFSGRQFSNSRSEMNVSTLELGDSALYLCASSPSGQGGQELFFGSGTQLSVL.

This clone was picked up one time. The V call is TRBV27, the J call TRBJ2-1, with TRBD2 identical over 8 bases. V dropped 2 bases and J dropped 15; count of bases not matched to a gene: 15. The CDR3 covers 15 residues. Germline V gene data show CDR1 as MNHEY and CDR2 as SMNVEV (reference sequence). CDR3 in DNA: TGTGCCAGCAGTTTAGCCCACTACTTAAGCGGGAGTGTGTTCTTC. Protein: CASSLAHYLSGSVFF.

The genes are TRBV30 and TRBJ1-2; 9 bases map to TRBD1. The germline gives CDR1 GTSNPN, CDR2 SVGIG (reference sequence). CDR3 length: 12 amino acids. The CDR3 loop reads CGGTGFYGGYTF. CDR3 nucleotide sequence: TGTGGGGGGACAGGGTTTTATGGTGGCTACACCTTC.

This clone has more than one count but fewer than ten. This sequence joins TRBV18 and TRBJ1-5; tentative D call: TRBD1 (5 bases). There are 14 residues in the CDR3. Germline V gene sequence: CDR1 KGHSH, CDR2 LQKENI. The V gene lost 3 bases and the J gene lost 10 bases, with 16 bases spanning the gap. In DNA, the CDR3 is TGTGCCAGCTCACCTAGGACGGGGGAATCACCCCAGCATTTT. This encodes CASSPRTGESPQHF.

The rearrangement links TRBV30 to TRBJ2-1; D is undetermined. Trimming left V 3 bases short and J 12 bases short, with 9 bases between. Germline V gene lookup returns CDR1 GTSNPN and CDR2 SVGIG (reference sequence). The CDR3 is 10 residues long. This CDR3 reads CAWSHTAQFF. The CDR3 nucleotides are TGTGCCTGGAGCCATACCGCGCAGTTCTTC.

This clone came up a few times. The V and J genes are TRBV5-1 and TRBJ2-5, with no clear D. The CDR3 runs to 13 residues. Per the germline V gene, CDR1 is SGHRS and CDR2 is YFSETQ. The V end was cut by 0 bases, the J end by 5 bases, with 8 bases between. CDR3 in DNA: TGCGCCAGCAGCTTGGACCAGCACGAGACCCAGTACTTC. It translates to CASSLDQHETQYF.

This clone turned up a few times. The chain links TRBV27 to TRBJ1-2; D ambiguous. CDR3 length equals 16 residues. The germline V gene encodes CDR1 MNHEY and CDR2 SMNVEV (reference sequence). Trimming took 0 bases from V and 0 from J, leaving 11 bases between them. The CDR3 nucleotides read TGTGCCAGCAGTTTATCAAGTCCTGGGACTAACTATGGCTACACCTTC. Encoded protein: CASSLSSPGTNYGYTF.

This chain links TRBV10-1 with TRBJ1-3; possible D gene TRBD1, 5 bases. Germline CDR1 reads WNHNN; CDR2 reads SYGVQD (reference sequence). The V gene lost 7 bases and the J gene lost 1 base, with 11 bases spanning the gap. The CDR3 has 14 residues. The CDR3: CASTIPGSGNTIYF. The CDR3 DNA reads TGCGCCAGCACCATCCCAGGGTCTGGAAACACCATATATTTT.

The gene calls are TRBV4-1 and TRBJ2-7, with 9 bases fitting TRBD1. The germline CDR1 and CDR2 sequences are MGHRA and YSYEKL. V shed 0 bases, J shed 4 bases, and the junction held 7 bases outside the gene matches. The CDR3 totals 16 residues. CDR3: CASSQDFRTGVYEQYF. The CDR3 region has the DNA TGCGCCAGCAGCCAAGATTTTCGGACAGGGGTTTACGAGCAGTACTTC.

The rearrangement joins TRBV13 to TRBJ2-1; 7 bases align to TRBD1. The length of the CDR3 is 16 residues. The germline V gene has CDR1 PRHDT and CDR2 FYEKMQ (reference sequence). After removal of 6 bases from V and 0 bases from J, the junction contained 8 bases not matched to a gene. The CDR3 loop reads CASRLRGRGSYNEQFF. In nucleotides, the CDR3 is TGTGCCAGCAGACTGAGGGGGCGAGGCTCCTACAATGAGCAGTTCTTC.

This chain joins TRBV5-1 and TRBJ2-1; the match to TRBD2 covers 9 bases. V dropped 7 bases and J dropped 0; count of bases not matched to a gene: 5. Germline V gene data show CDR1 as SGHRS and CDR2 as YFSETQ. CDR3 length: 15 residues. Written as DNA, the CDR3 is TGCGCCAGCGAGATTAGCGGGAGCTCCTACAATGAGCAGTTCTTC. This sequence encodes CASEISGSSYNEQFF.

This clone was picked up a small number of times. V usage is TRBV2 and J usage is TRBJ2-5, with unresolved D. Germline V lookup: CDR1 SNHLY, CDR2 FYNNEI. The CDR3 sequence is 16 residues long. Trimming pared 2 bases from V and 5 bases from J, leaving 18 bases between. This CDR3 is CASSEYGVGLVETQYF. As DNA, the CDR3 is TGTGCCAGCAGTGAATATGGGGTCGGCTTGGTGGAGACCCAGTACTTC. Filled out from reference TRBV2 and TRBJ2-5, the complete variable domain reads EPEVTQTPSHQVTQMGQEVILRCVPISNHLYFYWYRQILGQKVEFLVSFYNNEISEKSEIFDDQFSVERPDGSNFTLKIRSTKLEDSAMYFCASSEYGVGLVETQYFGPGTRLLVL.

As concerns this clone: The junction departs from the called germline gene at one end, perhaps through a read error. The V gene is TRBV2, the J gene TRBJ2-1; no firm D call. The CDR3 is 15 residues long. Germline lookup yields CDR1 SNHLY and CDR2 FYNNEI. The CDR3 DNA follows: TGTGCCAGCTGTGAAGGACGGGTTTCCTACAATGAGCAGTTCTTC. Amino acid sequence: CASCEGRVSYNEQFF.

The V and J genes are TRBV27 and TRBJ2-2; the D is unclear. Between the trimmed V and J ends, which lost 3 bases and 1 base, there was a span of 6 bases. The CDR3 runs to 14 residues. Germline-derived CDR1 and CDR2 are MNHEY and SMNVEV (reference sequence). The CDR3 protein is CASSFNRNTGELFF. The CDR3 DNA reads TGTGCCAGCAGTTTCAACAGGAACACCGGGGAGCTGTTTTTT.

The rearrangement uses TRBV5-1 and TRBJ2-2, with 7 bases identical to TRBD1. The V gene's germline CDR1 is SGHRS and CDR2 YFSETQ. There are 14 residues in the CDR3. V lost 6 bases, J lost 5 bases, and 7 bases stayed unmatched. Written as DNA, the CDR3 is TGCGCCAGCACTAGGACAGGACGAACCGGGGAGCTGTTTTTT. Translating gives CASTRTGRTGELFF.

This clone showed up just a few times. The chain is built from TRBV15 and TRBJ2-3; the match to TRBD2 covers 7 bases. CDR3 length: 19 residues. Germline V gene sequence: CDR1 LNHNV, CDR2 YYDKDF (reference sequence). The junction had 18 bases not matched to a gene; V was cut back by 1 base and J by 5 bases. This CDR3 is CATSRVGVVGGSMQDTQYF. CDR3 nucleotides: TGTGCCACCAGCAGAGTCGGGGTCGTTGGCGGGAGCATGCAAGATACGCAGTATTTT.

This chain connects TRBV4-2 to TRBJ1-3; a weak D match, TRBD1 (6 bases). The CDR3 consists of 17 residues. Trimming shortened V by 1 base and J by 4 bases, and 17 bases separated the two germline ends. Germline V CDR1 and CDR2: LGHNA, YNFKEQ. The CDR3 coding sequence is TGTGCCAGCAGCCAAGCAATCCCCGGACAGCTCGGAAACACCATATATTTT. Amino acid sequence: CASSQAIPGQLGNTIYF.

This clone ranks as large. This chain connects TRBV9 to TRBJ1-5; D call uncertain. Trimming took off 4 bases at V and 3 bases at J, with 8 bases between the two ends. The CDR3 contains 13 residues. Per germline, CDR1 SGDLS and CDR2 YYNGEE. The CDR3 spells CASSPGNNQPQHF. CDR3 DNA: TGTGCCAGCAGCCCCGGGAACAATCAGCCCCAGCATTTT. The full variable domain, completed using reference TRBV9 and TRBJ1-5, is DSGVTQTPKHLITATGQRVTLRCSPRSGDLSVYWYQQSLDQGLQFLIQYYNGEERAKGNILERFSAQQFPDLHSELNLSSLELGDSALYFCASSPGNNQPQHFGDGTRLSIL.

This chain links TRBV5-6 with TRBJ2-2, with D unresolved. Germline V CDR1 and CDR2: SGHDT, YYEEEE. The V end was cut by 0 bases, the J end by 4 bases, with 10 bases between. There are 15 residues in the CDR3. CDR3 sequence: CASSLESVGTGELFF. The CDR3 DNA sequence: TGTGCCAGCAGCTTGGAGTCGGTGGGCACCGGGGAGCTGTTTTTT.

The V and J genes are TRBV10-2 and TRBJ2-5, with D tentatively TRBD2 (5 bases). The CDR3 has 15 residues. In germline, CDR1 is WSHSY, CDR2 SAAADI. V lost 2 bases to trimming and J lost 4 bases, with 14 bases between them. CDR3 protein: CASSERWTRAETQYF. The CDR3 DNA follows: TGCGCCAGCAGTGAGCGATGGACGCGGGCAGAGACCCAGTACTTC.

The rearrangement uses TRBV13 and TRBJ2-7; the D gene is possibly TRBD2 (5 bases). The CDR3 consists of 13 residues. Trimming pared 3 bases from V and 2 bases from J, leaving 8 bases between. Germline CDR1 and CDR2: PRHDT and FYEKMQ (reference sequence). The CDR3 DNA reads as TGTGCCAGCAGCTTCTACGGGACCTACGAGCAGTACTTC. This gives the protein CASSFYGTYEQYF.

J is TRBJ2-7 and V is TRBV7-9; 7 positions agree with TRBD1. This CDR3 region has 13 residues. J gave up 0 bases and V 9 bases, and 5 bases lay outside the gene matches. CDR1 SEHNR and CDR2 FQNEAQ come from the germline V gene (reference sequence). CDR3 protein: CASGQDTSYEQYF. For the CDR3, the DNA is TGTGCCAGTGGACAGGATACCTCCTACGAGCAGTACTTC.

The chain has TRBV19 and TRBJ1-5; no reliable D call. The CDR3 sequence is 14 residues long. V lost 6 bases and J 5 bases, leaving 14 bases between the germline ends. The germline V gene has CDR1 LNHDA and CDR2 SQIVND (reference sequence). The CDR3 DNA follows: TGTGCCAGTAGGCCCGTATGGGGAGATCAGCCCCAGCATTTT. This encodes CASRPVWGDQPQHF.

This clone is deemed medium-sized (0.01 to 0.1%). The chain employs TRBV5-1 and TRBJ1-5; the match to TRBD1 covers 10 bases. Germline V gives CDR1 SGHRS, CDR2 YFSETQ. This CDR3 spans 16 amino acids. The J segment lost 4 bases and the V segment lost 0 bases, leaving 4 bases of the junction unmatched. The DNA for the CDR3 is TGCGCCAGCAGCTTGGCGGGACAGGGGTCGAATCAGCCCCAGCATTTT. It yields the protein CASSLAGQGSNQPQHF. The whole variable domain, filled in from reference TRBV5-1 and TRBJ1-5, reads KAGVTQTPRYLIKTRGQQVTLSCSPISGHRSVSWYQQTPGQGLQFLFEYFSETQRNKGNFPGRFSGRQFSNSRSEMNVSTLELGDSALYLCASSLAGQGSNQPQHFGDGTRLSIL.

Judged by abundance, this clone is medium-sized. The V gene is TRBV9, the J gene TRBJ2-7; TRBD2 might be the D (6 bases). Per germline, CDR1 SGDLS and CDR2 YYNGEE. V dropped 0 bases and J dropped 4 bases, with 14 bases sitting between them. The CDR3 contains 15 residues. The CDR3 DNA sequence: TGTGCCAGCAGCGTAGTTGCGGGAACGGGATACGAGCAGTACTTC. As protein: CASSVVAGTGYEQYF.

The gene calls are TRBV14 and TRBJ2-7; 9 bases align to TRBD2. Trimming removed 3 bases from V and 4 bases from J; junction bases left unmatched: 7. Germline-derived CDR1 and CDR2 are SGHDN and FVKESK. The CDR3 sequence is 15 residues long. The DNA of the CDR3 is TGTGCCAGCAGCCATCCAGCGGGAGGTTTGTACGAGCAGTACTTC. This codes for CASSHPAGGLYEQYF.

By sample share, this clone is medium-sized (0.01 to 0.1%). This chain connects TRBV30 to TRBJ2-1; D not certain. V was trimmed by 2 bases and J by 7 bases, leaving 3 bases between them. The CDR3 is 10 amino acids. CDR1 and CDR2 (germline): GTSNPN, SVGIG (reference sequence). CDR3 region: CAWSRNEQFF. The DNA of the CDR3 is TGTGCCTGGAGTCGTAATGAGCAGTTCTTC. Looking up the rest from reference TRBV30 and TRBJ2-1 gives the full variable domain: SQTIHQWPATLVQPVGSPLSLECTVEGTSNPNLYWYRQAAGRGLQLLFYSVGIGQISSEVPQNLSASRPQDRQFILSSKKLLLSDSGFYLCAWSRNEQFFGPGTRLTVL.